This T cell receptor (beta chain) was identified during a study of regulatory T cells in long-lasting Graves disease. Study observations and caveats: Persistent disease was associated with favored TRBV28 usage and with favored use of TRBJ1-2 and TRBJ2-5.

Both iRepertoire HTBI primers and Arm-PCR of CDR3 regions were used to build the TCR beta libraries. MiXCR was run by TCRdb on the multiplex PCR reads, yielding one entry per CDR3 protein. The sample has 300,000 or so distinct CDR3 sequences, about 20% seen once. Notes on this clonotype: No antigen is known for it.

Noted time point: persistent/refractory GD, antithyroid drugs over 5 years with positive TRAb. From RNA extracted from PBMCs, the TCR library was made. There are 15 residues in the CDR3. Germline V gene sequence: CDR1 DFQATT, CDR2 SNEGSKA (reference sequence). V lost 4 bases to trimming and J lost 3 bases; unmatched junction nucleotides: 7. The sequencing used peripheral blood mononuclear cells (PBMCs), collected when the disease was refractory, from a patient treated with antithyroid drugs. V usage is TRBV20-1 and J usage is TRBJ2-1; 9 bases line up with TRBD1. This TCR came from a female donor with Graves disease. CDR3 nucleotides: TGCAGTGCTACCGAGACAGGGGGAATCTACAATGAGCAGTTCTTC. Encoded protein: CSATETGGIYNEQFF.